The 27 T cell receptor beta chains below were found in one sample sequenced in a study of PD-1 blockade in classical Hodgkin lymphoma. Time point noted: newly diagnosed, previously untreated cHL patient sample. The method was immunoSEQ multiplex PCR; TCRdb's version includes in-frame clones alone and lacks a portion of them. There are 47,000 or so clones in the sample; roughly 93% occur only once, and roughly 5.3% lies in the top ten. The specimen sequenced was peripheral blood mononuclear cells (PBMCs). The receptors derive from a human donor with classical Hodgkin lymphoma.

The rearrangement uses TRBV6-6 and TRBJ1-2; 7 nucleotides agree with TRBD1. Trimming took 6 bases from V and 7 from J; bases not matched to a gene: 14. Germline V lookup: CDR1 MNHNY, CDR2 SVGAGI (reference sequence). This CDR3 is 15 amino acids long. CDR3 DNA sequence: TGTGCCAGCAGACCCCCTGACAGGGCTAAAAGTGGCTACACCTTC. It specifies CASRPPDRAKSGYTF.

The rearrangement links TRBV28 to TRBJ1-5; tentatively, D is TRBD1 (6 bases). The CDR3 runs to 15 residues. The germline V gene encodes CDR1 MDHEN and CDR2 SYDVKM. V lost 3 bases, J lost 2 bases, and 11 bases lay in between. The CDR3 is CASSFPGGGNQPQHF. The CDR3 nucleotides are TGTGCCAGCAGTTTTCCGGGGGGCGGCAATCAGCCCCAGCATTTT. The entire variable domain, with the rest obtained from reference TRBV28 and TRBJ1-5, is as follows: DVKVTQSSRYLVKRTGEKVFLECVQDMDHENMFWYRQDPGLGLRLIYFSYDVKMKEKGDIPEGYSVSREKKERFSLILESASTNQTSMYLCASSFPGGGNQPQHFGDGTRLSIL.

J is TRBJ2-7 and V is TRBV7-3; D is ambiguous. CDR1 and CDR2 (germline): SGHTA, FQGTGA. The CDR3 is 15 residues long. V was trimmed by 2 bases and J by 3 bases, leaving 14 bases between them. CDR3 residues: CASSLVLAPVYEQYF. The CDR3 nucleotides read TGTGCCAGCAGCTTAGTTCTTGCCCCAGTCTACGAGCAGTACTTC.

This clone turned up a few times. V and J are TRBV6-1 and TRBJ2-5; 11 nucleotides line up with TRBD2. V dropped 9 bases and J dropped 3; count of bases not matched to a gene: 9. There are 15 residues in the CDR3. Germline loops: CDR1 MNHNS, CDR2 SASEGT. CDR3 nucleotides: TGTGCCAGTAACGAGTTAGCGGGAGGGAAAGAGACCCAGTACTTC. It yields the protein CASNELAGGKETQYF.

This clone appeared a few times. This chain links TRBV28 with TRBJ1-5, with D possibly TRBD1 on 5 matching bases. Germline V CDR1 and CDR2: MDHEN, SYDVKM. Trimming removed 10 bases at V and 2 bases at J, with 18 bases between. The length of the CDR3 is 15 residues. The CDR3 is CAIQLLTGRNQPQHF. The DNA for the CDR3 is TGTGCCATCCAGTTGCTCACGGGGCGCAATCAGCCCCAGCATTTT.

This chain uses TRBV27 with TRBJ1-5; D is undetermined. This CDR3 has 13 residues. Germline V gene data show CDR1 as MNHEY and CDR2 as SMNVEV (reference sequence). Trimming shortened V by 1 base and J by 5 bases, and 6 bases separated the two germline ends. The CDR3 reads CASSLWWDQPQHF. CDR3 DNA sequence: TGTGCCAGCAGTTTATGGTGGGATCAGCCCCAGCATTTT.

This chain connects TRBV2 to TRBJ2-1, with TRBD2 matching over 11 bases. Trimming cost V 4 bases and J 14 bases; bases outside gene matches: 13. CDR3 length equals 15 residues. Germline V CDR1 and CDR2: SNHLY, FYNNEI. CDR3 coding DNA: TGTGCCAGCAGTGCCGGGACTAGCGGAACGGTCGGAGAGTTCTTC. Translation: CASSAGTSGTVGEFF.

The gene calls are TRBV5-1 and TRBJ2-6, with D perhaps assigned TRBD1 or TRBD2 (6 bases each). Germline CDR1 is SGHRS and CDR2 is YFSETQ. Trimming removed 3 bases at V and 0 bases at J, with 7 bases between. CDR3 size: 15 residues. The CDR3: CASSWGASGANVLTF. In DNA, the CDR3 is TGCGCCAGCAGCTGGGGGGCCTCTGGGGCCAACGTCCTGACTTTC. Drawing the rest from reference TRBV5-1 and TRBJ2-6, the complete variable domain is KAGVTQTPRYLIKTRGQQVTLSCSPISGHRSVSWYQQTPGQGLQFLFEYFSETQRNKGNFPGRFSGRQFSNSRSEMNVSTLELGDSALYLCASSWGASGANVLTFGAGSRLTVL.

This chain links TRBV28 with TRBJ1-5, with D hard to call. Germline-derived CDR1 and CDR2 are MDHEN and SYDVKM. V dropped 6 bases and J dropped 6 bases, with 9 bases sitting between them. The CDR3 contains 12 residues. CDR3 DNA: TGTGCCAGCAGCCCGGCAGGTCAGCCCCAGCATTTT. It encodes CASSPAGQPQHF.

This chain links TRBV9 with TRBJ2-1; 7 bases are a match to TRBD2. V lost 0 bases, J lost 0 bases, and 6 bases stayed unmatched. Germline values: CDR1 SGDLS, CDR2 YYNGEE. The CDR3 runs to 17 residues. Here the CDR3 DNA reads TGTGCCAGCAGCGTAGATGGCGGGAGCGTCTCCTACAATGAGCAGTTCTTC. It is translated as CASSVDGGSVSYNEQFF.

The chain uses TRBV30 and TRBJ1-2, with a weak D call TRBD1 (5 bases). The V gene lost 5 bases and the J gene lost 3 bases, with 13 bases spanning the gap. Germline V gene data show CDR1 as GTSNPN and CDR2 as SVGIG (reference sequence). This CDR3 is built from 13 residues. The CDR3 region is CAWGGGKHYGYTF. The CDR3 nucleotides read TGTGCCTGGGGCGGGGGGAAACACTATGGCTACACCTTC. The full variable domain, in which reference TRBV30 and TRBJ1-2 provide the parts outside the CDR3, is SQTIHQWPATLVQPVGSPLSLECTVEGTSNPNLYWYRQAAGRGLQLLFYSVGIGQISSEVPQNLSASRPQDRQFILSSKKLLLSDSGFYLCAWGGGKHYGYTFGSGTRLTVV.

CDR3 DNA: TGTGCCAGCACCCAGAGACCCGTTAATATTAACTATGGCTACACCTTC. As protein: CASTQRPVNINYGYTF. The chain employs TRBV2 and TRBJ1-2; D is uncertain. The length of the CDR3 is 16 residues. V lost 7 bases, J lost 1 base, and 19 bases lay in between. CDR1 and CDR2 (germline): SNHLY, FYNNEI. The entire variable domain, with the rest obtained from reference TRBV2 and TRBJ1-2, is as follows: EPEVTQTPSHQVTQMGQEVILRCVPISNHLYFYWYRQILGQKVEFLVSFYNNEISEKSEIFDDQFSVERPDGSNFTLKIRSTKLEDSAMYFCASTQRPVNINYGYTFGSGTRLTVV.

This chain joins TRBV9 and TRBJ2-2; D is possibly TRBD1 or TRBD2 (6 bases each). V was clipped by 4 bases and J by 2 bases, with 15 bases between them. In germline, CDR1 is SGDLS, CDR2 YYNGEE. There are 16 residues in the CDR3. The CDR3, as DNA: TGTGCCAGCAGCCCGGGGGCACTGCGAAACACCGGGGAGCTGTTTTTT. Its translation: CASSPGALRNTGELFF. The full variable domain, rest sourced from reference TRBV9 and TRBJ2-2, is DSGVTQTPKHLITATGQRVTLRCSPRSGDLSVYWYQQSLDQGLQFLIQYYNGEERAKGNILERFSAQQFPDLHSELNLSSLELGDSALYFCASSPGALRNTGELFFGEGSRLTVL.

V is TRBV6-6 and J is TRBJ2-2; 10 nucleotides agree with TRBD1. V shed 5 bases, J shed 6 bases, and the junction held 3 bases outside the gene matches. Germline-derived CDR1 and CDR2 are MNHNY and SVGAGI (reference sequence). The CDR3 has 14 amino acids. Here the CDR3 DNA reads TGTGCCAGCAGTGGACAGGGGGGGGCCGGGGAGCTGTTTTTT. It encodes CASSGQGGAGELFF.

J is TRBJ1-5 and V is TRBV15; no firm D call. Germline CDR1 and CDR2: LNHNV and YYDKDF (reference sequence). The CDR3 totals 15 residues. Trimming left V 1 base short and J 5 bases short, with 12 bases between. CDR3 nucleotide sequence: TGTGCCACCAGCAGAGCACCCGTCCGGGATCAGCCCCAGCATTTT. Its protein is CATSRAPVRDQPQHF.

The chain couples TRBV27 to TRBJ1-1; no firm D call. V dropped 0 bases and J dropped 0 bases, with 14 bases sitting between them. This CDR3 is built from 17 residues. Germline V gives CDR1 MNHEY, CDR2 SMNVEV (reference sequence). The CDR3 is CASSLSGLGRLNTEAFF. The CDR3 bases are TGTGCCAGCAGTTTATCTGGCCTCGGGCGGCTGAACACTGAAGCTTTCTTT.

J is TRBJ2-1 and V is TRBV18; 10 bases map to TRBD2. The CDR3 is made up of 16 amino acids. CDR1 and CDR2 (germline): KGHSH, LQKENI. Losses at the gene ends were 3 bases for V and 2 bases for J; bases not matched to a gene: 4. CDR3 sequence: CASSPPLAGAYNEQFF. DNA of the CDR3: TGTGCCAGCTCACCCCCTCTAGCGGGGGCCTACAATGAGCAGTTCTTC.

Here the CDR3 reads CASSGVQGSGYTF. The CDR3 nucleotides are TGCGCCAGCAGCGGCGTACAGGGTTCTGGCTACACCTTC. This chain joins TRBV10-1 and TRBJ1-2, with D perhaps TRBD1 (6 bases). CDR1 and CDR2 (germline): WNHNN, SYGVQD (reference sequence). The length of the CDR3 is 13 residues. V gave up 6 bases and J gave up 7 bases, with 15 bases separating them.

V gene TRBV29-1 combines with J gene TRBJ2-5, with 11 nucleotides matching TRBD2. Trimming removed 5 bases from V and 9 bases from J; junction bases left unmatched: 5. The CDR3 loop spans 12 amino acids. From germline, CDR1 is SQVTM and CDR2 ANQGSEA. The DNA for the CDR3 is TGCAGCGTTACTAGCGGGAGTCCGTCCCAGTACTTC. Protein sequence: CSVTSGSPSQYF.

This clone was counted only a few times. This chain joins TRBV7-9 and TRBJ2-5; D perhaps matches TRBD1 (6 bases). Trimming took 2 bases from V and 2 from J, leaving 12 bases between them. CDR1 and CDR2 from the germline V gene are SEHNR and FQNEAQ (reference sequence). The CDR3 consists of 15 residues. CDR3 DNA sequence: TGTGCCAGCAGCTTAAGCTGGGACAAACAAGAGACCCAGTACTTC. Amino acids: CASSLSWDKQETQYF.

The chain is built from TRBV7-2 and TRBJ2-3; D gene unclear. The length of the CDR3 is 17 residues. Germline V CDR1 and CDR2: SGHTA, FQGNSA. V shed 5 bases and J shed 3 bases, with 21 bases lying between them. The CDR3: CASSSTPGFFRTDTQYF. The CDR3 coding sequence is TGTGCCAGCAGCAGCACCCCCGGGTTTTTCCGTACAGATACGCAGTATTTT.

The chain carries TRBV27 and TRBJ2-5, with 7 bases that match TRBD2. V gave up 2 bases and J gave up 4 bases; unmatched junction bases: 7. CDR1 is MNHEY, CDR2 SMNVEV, per germline (reference sequence). The CDR3 is 15 amino acids. The CDR3 nucleotides are TGTGCCAGCAGTTTAAGTCTAGCGGATTTAGAGACCCAGTACTTC. Its translation: CASSLSLADLETQYF.

The chain combines TRBV6-1 with TRBJ2-7, with D unresolved. CDR1 and CDR2 from the germline V gene are MNHNS and SASEGT. V lost 3 bases and J lost 0, with 9 bases in between. The CDR3 extends over 14 amino acids. This CDR3 reads CASSDSSNSYEQYF. CDR3 bases: TGTGCCAGCAGTGATAGCTCCAACTCCTACGAGCAGTACTTC.

This sequence joins TRBV6-5 and TRBJ2-5, with D unclear. Trimming left V 2 bases short and J 5 bases short, with 9 bases between. The CDR3 has 13 amino acids. Germline assignment: CDR1 MNHEY and CDR2 SVGAGI. The CDR3 DNA sequence: TGTGCCAGCAGTTACGGGGTGGGGGAGACCCAGTACTTC. It codes for CASSYGVGETQYF.

The chain employs TRBV19 and TRBJ1-5; 8 bases match TRBD1. Germline trimming cut 7 bases from V and 8 bases from J; bases unmatched to any gene: 13. CDR3 size: 15 residues. Germline V gene sequence: CDR1 LNHDA, CDR2 SQIVND (reference sequence). This chain's CDR3 is CASMGGQVGLEPQHF. The CDR3 DNA reads TGTGCCAGTATGGGGGGACAGGTGGGCTTGGAGCCCCAGCATTTT.

The table lists this clone with a count of one. The J gene is TRBJ1-3, the V gene TRBV7-6; TRBD1 agrees at 9 bases. This CDR3 contains 15 residues. Trimming removed 1 base from V and 4 bases from J; junction bases left unmatched: 2. The germline CDR1 and CDR2 sequences are SGHVS and FNYEAQ. CDR3 sequence reads: CASSLGTGEGNTIYF. CDR3 coding DNA: TGTGCCAGCAGCTTAGGGACAGGGGAAGGAAACACCATATATTTT.

The rearrangement joins TRBV27 to TRBJ2-2, with 7 bases identical to TRBD1. The CDR3 loop spans 16 amino acids. Trimming took 5 bases from V and 5 from J; bases not matched to a gene: 11. Germline V lookup: CDR1 MNHEY, CDR2 SMNVEV (reference sequence). CDR3 DNA sequence: TGTGCCAGCAGTGGGTGGGGACAGATGATGACCGGGGAGCTGTTTTTT. Its protein is CASSGWGQMMTGELFF.